These 20 T cell receptor beta chains were sequenced from one sample in a study of T and B cells in COVID-19 patients. BIOMED2 TRB-A/B primer pools were used in multiplex TRB PCR. TCRdb redid the calling of the multiplex PCR reads with MiXCR, one entry per CDR3 protein. Among around 12,000 distinct CDR3 sequences, about 31% were seen once, and the ten largest hold around 27%. TRB was amplified from around 250-460 ng of blood genomic DNA. The source material was blood. Receptor source: a human donor who had recovered from COVID-19.

The chain links TRBV15 to TRBJ1-5, with D uncertain. Germline V lookup: CDR1 LNHNV, CDR2 YYDKDF (reference sequence). This CDR3 has 15 amino acids. V lost 0 bases to trimming and J lost 4 bases, with 10 bases between them. CDR3 protein: CATSREVGSNQPQHF. The CDR3 nucleotides read TGTGCCACCAGCAGAGAGGTGGGTTCTAATCAGCCCCAGCATTTT.

The rearrangement uses TRBV12-3 or TRBV12-4 and TRBJ1-1, with a possible D match to TRBD1 (5 bases). There are 18 residues in the CDR3. CDR3 sequence reads: CVSHQAGTGYLSDTEAFF. In nucleotides, the CDR3 is TGTGTTAGTCACCAAGCCGGGACGGGGTATTTGTCGGACACTGAAGCTTTCTTT.

The chain has TRBV18 and TRBJ2-7; weak D call: TRBD1 (5 bases). Between the trimmed V and J ends, which lost 5 bases and 2 bases, there was a span of 10 bases. The germline gives CDR1 KGHSH, CDR2 LQKENI. This CDR3 contains 13 residues. The CDR3 region is CASSDSQPYEQYV. In nucleotides, the CDR3 is TGTGCCAGCTCAGACAGCCAACCCTACGAGCAGTACGTC.

This clonotype showed up just a few times. This rearrangement joins TRBV5-5 to TRBJ1-6; D gene unclear. The CDR3 covers 14 residues. V gave up 5 bases and J gave up 11 bases, with 17 bases separating them. CDR1 and CDR2 (germline): SGHKS, YYEKEE (reference sequence). The CDR3 nucleotides read TGTGCCAGCAGTCCGGATCTTAGTTCTCCACCCCTCCACTTT. Translating it yields CASSPDLSSPPLHF.

This clonotype appeared many times. The chain carries TRBV27 and TRBJ1-4; D uncertain. The CDR3 runs to 17 residues. Germline CDR1 is MNHEY and CDR2 is SMNVEV (reference sequence). The V end lost 0 bases, the J end lost 2 bases, and 13 bases lay between the germline ends. The CDR3 region has the DNA TGTGCCAGCAGTTTATCGGCAGGTTGGGTGACTAATGAAAAACTGTTTTTT. Translation: CASSLSAGWVTNEKLFF.

The chain joins TRBV18 to TRBJ2-4, with TRBD1 identical over 11 bases. The CDR3 extends over 16 amino acids. Germline values: CDR1 KGHSH, CDR2 LQKENI. Trimming took 2 bases from V and 8 from J; bases not matched to a gene: 8. The CDR3 DNA is TGTGCCAGCTCACCAGGACAGGGGGCCTTAAAGGACATTCAGTACTTC. Protein product: CASSPGQGALKDIQYF.

The rearrangement uses TRBV6-4 and TRBJ2-3, with D possibly matching TRBD2 (6 bases). From germline, CDR1 is MRHNA and CDR2 SNTAGT. Trimming took 3 bases from V and 4 from J, leaving 8 bases between them. The CDR3 contains 13 residues. The CDR3 bases are TGTGCCAGCAGTGAAATAGCGGCAGATACGCAGTATTTT. Its translation: CASSEIAADTQYF.

CDR3 sequence (DNA): TGCAGTGCAACCGGGACTAGCGTCGTTGAGCAGTTCTTC. Encoded protein: CSATGTSVVEQFF. The chain couples TRBV20-1 to TRBJ2-1, with 10 positions matching TRBD2. The CDR3 loop spans 13 amino acids. Trimming took 6 bases from V and 9 from J; bases not matched to a gene: 8. The germline V gene encodes CDR1 DFQATT and CDR2 SNEGSKA (reference sequence).

This clonotype came up a few times. This sequence joins TRBV6-1 and TRBJ2-7, with 7 bases identical to TRBD2. J was trimmed by 4 bases and V by 1 base; bases with no gene match: 4. The CDR3 is 14 residues long. CDR1 and CDR2 from the germline V gene are MNHNS and SASEGT. CDR3 in DNA: TGTGCCAGCAGTGAAGGTCTCGGGGGGTACGAGCAGTACGTC. This gives the protein CASSEGLGGYEQYV.

The chain carries TRBV28 and TRBJ2-7; perhaps TRBD1 as D (5 bases). This CDR3 spans 13 amino acids. The V gene lost 6 bases and the J gene lost 5 bases, with 14 bases spanning the gap. Germline values: CDR1 MDHEN, CDR2 SYDVKM. This chain's CDR3 is CASSIWGGNEQYF. CDR3 nucleotide sequence: TGTGCCAGCAGCATTTGGGGCGGAAACGAGCAGTACTTC.

Written as DNA, the CDR3 is TGTGCCAGCAGGGCTGAAGTTACCGGGGAGCTGTTTTTT. It encodes CASRAEVTGELFF. The chain uses TRBV12-3 or TRBV12-4 and TRBJ2-2; unclear D gene. With 6 bases removed from V and 5 bases from J, the gap between germline ends came to 10 bases. There are 13 residues in the CDR3.

A word on this clonotype: This may be a read error: a much more frequent sequence differs by one nucleotide. The chain links TRBV30 to TRBJ2-1; 8 bases fit TRBD1. This CDR3 comprises 15 residues. CDR1 is GTSNPN and CDR2 is SVGIG in the germline V gene (reference sequence). The CDR3 bases are TGTCCCTGGAGTGTGGGCAGGGGGCTCCACAATGAGCAGTTCTTC. It yields the protein CPWSVGRGLHNEQFF.

This clonotype came up a few times. The chain has TRBV18 and TRBJ2-7; D gene unclear. There are 15 residues in the CDR3. Trimming cost V 2 bases and J 0 bases, with 11 bases left between them. Germline CDR1 is KGHSH and CDR2 is LQKENI. CDR3 in amino acids: CASSPGISSSYEQYV. CDR3 DNA sequence: TGTGCCAGCTCACCAGGAATTAGCTCCTCCTACGAGCAGTACGTC.

Many counts were recorded for this clonotype. V and J are TRBV6-5 and TRBJ2-3; D ambiguous. CDR3 length: 14 residues. V lost 0 bases, J lost 4 bases, and 8 bases lay in between. Per the germline V gene, CDR1 is MNHEY and CDR2 is SVGAGI. The CDR3 loop is CASSYSIQADTQYF. CDR3 in DNA: TGTGCCAGCAGTTACTCGATTCAAGCAGATACGCAGTATTTT.

This clonotype qualifies as medium-sized (0.01 to 0.1%). The chain employs TRBV6-1 and TRBJ2-3, with a weak D call TRBD1 (6 bases). There are 14 residues in the CDR3. Germline V gene lookup returns CDR1 MNHNS and CDR2 SASEGT. V lost 4 bases and J lost 1, with 9 bases in between. CDR3 sequence: CASSVQGGTDTQYF. The CDR3, as DNA: TGTGCCAGCAGTGTACAGGGCGGCACAGATACGCAGTATTTT.

A few counts support this clonotype. The chain joins TRBV18 to TRBJ1-5, with 7 bases that match TRBD1. CDR3 length: 16 amino acids. Germline CDR1 is KGHSH and CDR2 is LQKENI. V lost 3 bases, J lost 4 bases, and 9 bases stayed unmatched. CDR3: CASSPGTDTKNQPQHF. The CDR3 nucleotides read TGTGCCAGCTCACCCGGGACAGACACGAAAAATCAGCCCCAGCATTTT.

In its sample, this clonotype is medium-sized. V is TRBV11-3 and J is TRBJ2-5; TRBD2 aligns across 10 bases. The CDR3 spans 17 residues. The V gene end was trimmed by 5 bases and the J gene end by 4 bases; junction bases not matched to a gene: 13. Per germline, CDR1 SGHNT and CDR2 YENEEA. The CDR3 here is CASSPTSGRAAGETQYF. In DNA form, the CDR3 reads TGTGCCAGCAGCCCCACCAGCGGGAGGGCCGCGGGAGAGACCCAGTACTTC.

This chain joins TRBV19 and TRBJ1-4; no firm D call. The V gene lost 6 bases and the J gene lost 0 bases, with 14 bases spanning the gap. This CDR3 has 16 residues. CDR1 and CDR2 from the germline V gene are LNHDA and SQIVND (reference sequence). For the CDR3, the DNA is TGTGCCAGTAGAAAAAAAGGCTTCGCAACTAATGAAAAACTGTTTTTT. Translated, it gives CASRKKGFATNEKLFF. Drawing the rest from reference TRBV19 and TRBJ1-4, the complete variable domain is DGGITQSPKYLFRKEGQNVTLSCEQNLNHDAMYWYRQDPGQGLRLIYYSQIVNDFQKGDIAEGYSVSREKKESFPLTVTSAQKNPTAFYLCASRKKGFATNEKLFFGSGTQLSVL.

The chain joins TRBV19 to TRBJ2-2; 12 bases are a match to TRBD2. The junction had 12 bases not matched to a gene; V was cut back by 9 bases and J by 4 bases. Per germline, CDR1 LNHDA and CDR2 SQIVND (reference sequence). This CDR3 spans 17 amino acids. CDR3 region: CASSFGASGRGTGELFF. The DNA for the CDR3 is TGTGCCAGCTCTTTTGGGGCTAGCGGGAGGGGCACCGGGGAGCTGTTTTTT.

This clonotype is labeled medium-sized (0.01 to 0.1%). The rearrangement uses TRBV19 and TRBJ1-2, with a tentative D call TRBD1 (6 bases). The germline CDR1 and CDR2 sequences are LNHDA and SQIVND (reference sequence). The CDR3 consists of 15 residues. Trimming took off 0 bases at V and 3 bases at J, with 11 bases between the two ends. This CDR3 is CASSIDPGQDYGYTF. The CDR3 DNA sequence: TGTGCCAGTAGTATAGATCCGGGACAAGACTATGGCTACACCTTC.